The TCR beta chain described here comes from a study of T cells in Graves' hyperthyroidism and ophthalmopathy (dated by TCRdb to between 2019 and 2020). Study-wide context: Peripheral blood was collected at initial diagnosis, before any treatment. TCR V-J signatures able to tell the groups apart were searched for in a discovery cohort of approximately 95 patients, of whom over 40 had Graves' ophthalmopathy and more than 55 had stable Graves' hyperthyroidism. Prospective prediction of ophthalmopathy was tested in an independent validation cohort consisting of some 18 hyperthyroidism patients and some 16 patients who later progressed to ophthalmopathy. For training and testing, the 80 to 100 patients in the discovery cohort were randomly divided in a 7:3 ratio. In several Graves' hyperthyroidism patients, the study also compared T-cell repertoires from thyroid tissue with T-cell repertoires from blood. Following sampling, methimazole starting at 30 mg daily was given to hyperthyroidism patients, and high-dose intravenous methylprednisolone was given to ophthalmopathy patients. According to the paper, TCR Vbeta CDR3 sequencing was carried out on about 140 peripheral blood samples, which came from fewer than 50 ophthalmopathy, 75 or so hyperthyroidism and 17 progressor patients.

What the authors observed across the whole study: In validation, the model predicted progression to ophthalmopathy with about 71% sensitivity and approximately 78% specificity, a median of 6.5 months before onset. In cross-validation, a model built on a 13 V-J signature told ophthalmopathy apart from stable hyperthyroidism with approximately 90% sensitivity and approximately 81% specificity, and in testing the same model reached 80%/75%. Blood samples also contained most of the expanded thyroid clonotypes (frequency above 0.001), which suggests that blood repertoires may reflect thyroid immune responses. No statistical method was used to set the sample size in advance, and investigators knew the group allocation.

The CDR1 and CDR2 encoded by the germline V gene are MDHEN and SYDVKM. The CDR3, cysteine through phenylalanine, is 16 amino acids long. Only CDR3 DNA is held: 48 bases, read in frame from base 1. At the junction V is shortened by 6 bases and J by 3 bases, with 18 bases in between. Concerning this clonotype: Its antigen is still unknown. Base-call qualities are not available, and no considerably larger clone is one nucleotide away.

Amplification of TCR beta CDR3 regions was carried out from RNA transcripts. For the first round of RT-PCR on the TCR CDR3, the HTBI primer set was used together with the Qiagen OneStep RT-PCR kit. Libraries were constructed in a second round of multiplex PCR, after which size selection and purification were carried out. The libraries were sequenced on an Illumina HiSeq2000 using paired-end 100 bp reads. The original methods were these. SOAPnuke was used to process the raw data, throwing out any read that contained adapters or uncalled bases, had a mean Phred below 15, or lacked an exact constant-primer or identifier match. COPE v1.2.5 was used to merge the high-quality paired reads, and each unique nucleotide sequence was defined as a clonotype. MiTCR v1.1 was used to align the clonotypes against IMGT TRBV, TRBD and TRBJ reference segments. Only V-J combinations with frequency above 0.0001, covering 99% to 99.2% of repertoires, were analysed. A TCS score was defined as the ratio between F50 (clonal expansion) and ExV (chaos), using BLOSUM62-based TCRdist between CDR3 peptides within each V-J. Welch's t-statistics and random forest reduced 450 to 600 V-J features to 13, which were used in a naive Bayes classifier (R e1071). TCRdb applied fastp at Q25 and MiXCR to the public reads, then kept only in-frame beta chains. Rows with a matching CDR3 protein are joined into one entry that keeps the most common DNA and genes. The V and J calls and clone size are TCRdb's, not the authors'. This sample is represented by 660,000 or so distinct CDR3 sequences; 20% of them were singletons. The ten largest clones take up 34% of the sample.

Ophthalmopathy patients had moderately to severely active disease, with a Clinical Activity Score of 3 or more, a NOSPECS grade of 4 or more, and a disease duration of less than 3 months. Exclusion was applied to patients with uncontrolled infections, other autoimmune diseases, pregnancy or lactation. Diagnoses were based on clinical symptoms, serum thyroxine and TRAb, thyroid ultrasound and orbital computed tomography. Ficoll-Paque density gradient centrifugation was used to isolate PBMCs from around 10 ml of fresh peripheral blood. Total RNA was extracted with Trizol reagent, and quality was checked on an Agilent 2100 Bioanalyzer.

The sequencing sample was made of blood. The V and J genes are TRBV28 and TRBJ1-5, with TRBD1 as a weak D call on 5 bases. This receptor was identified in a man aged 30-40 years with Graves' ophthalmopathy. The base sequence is TGTGCCAGCAGCCTCAACTCCGGGGGGAACAATCAGCCCCAGCATTTT. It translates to CASSLNSGGNNQPQHF.